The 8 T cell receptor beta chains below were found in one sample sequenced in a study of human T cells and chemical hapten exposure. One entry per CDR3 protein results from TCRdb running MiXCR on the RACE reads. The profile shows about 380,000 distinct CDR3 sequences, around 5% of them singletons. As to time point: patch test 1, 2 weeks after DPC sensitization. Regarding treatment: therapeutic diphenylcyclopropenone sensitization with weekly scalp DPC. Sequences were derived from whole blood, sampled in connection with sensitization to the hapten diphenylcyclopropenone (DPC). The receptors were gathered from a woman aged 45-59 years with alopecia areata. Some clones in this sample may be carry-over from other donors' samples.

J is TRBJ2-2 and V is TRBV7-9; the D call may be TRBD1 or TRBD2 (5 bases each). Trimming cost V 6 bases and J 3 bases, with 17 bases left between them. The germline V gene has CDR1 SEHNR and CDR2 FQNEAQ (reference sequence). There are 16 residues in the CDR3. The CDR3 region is CASRGRELRDTGELFF. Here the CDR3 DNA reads TGTGCCAGCAGGGGACGGGAACTTCGTGACACCGGGGAGCTGTTTTTT.

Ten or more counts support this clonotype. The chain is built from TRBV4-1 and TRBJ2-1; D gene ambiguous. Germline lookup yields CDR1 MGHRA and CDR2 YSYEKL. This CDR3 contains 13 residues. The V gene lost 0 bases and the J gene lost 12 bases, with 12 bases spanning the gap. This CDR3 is CASSQEELKAQFF. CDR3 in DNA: TGCGCCAGCAGCCAAGAAGAGTTGAAGGCGCAGTTCTTC.

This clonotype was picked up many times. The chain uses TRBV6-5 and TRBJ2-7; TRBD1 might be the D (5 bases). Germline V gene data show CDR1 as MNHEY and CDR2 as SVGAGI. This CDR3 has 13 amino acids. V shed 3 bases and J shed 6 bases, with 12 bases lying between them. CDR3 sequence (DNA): TGTGCCAGCAGTTATGGGGCCCCTCTCGAGCAGTACTTC. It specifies CASSYGAPLEQYF.

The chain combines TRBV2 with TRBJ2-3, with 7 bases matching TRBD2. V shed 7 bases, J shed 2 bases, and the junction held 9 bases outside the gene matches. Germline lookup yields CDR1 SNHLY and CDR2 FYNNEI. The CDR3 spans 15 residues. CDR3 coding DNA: TGTGCCAGCATATTCCTAGCGGAGGACACAGATACGCAGTATTTT. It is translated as CASIFLAEDTDTQYF.

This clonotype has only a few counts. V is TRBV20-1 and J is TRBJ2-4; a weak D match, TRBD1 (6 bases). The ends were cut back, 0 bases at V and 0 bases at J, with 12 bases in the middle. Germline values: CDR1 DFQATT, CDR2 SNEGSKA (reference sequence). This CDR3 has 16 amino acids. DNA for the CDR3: TGCAGTGCTAGAGACCCAACAGGGTCAGCCAAAAACATTCAGTACTTC. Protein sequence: CSARDPTGSAKNIQYF.

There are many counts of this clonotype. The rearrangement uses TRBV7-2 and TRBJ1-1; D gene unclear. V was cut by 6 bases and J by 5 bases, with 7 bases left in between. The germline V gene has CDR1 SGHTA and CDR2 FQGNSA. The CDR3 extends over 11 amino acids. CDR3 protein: CASRSWTEAFF. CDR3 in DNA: TGTGCCAGCAGAAGTTGGACTGAAGCTTTCTTT.

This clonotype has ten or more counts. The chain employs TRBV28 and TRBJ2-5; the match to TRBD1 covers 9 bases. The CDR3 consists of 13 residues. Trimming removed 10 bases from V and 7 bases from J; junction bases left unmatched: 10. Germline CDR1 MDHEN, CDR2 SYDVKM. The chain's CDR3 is CAISGTGTGTQYF. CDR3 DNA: TGTGCCATCTCCGGGACAGGGACAGGGACCCAGTACTTC.

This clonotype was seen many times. CDR3 coding DNA: TGTGCCAGCAGCCTCCCCCCGAGTCACAATGAGCAGTTCTTC. Its protein product is CASSLPPSHNEQFF. The J gene is TRBJ2-1, the V gene TRBV13; D is unresolved. CDR1 is PRHDT and CDR2 is FYEKMQ in the germline V gene (reference sequence). Deletions cut 5 bases from V and 5 bases from J, with 13 bases between. The CDR3 consists of 14 residues. Full variable domain (outside the CDR3, taken from reference TRBV13 and TRBJ2-1): AAGVIQSPRHLIKEKRETATLKCYPIPRHDTVYWYQQGPGQDPQFLISFYEKMQSDKGSIPDRFSAQQFSDYHSELNMSSLELGDSALYFCASSLPPSHNEQFFGPGTRLTVL.